This TCR beta chain derives from a study of molecular identifiers for immune sequencing clone quantification. Regarding the study as a whole: Sizes of highly expanded clones could be underestimated through identical TCRs sharing a barcode.

Concerning this clonotype: Its cognate antigen is unknown.

TCRdb processed the PCR reads anew with MiXCR; each CDR3 protein has one entry. Among about half a million distinct CDR3 sequences listed, over 20% were seen once. Sorted cells numbering roughly 19,000 to 1,000,000, with 10%, 30% or 50% RNA, yielded the naive CD8 libraries. Naive CD8 T cells, phenotype CD8+CD4-CCR7+CD45RA+, were sorted. Germline trimming cut 3 bases from V and 6 bases from J; bases unmatched to any gene: 6. CDR1 and CDR2 from the germline V gene are LNHNV and YYDKDF (reference sequence). The CDR3 runs 15 residues. The specimen was naive CD8+ T cells from blood, with Jurkat cell RNA spiked in. Subset: FACS-sorted CD8+CD4-CCR7+CD45RA+ naive T cells. The receptor comes from a human donor in good health. Some libraries in this study had Jurkat cell RNA spiked in. The gene calls are TRBV15 and TRBJ1-4; 8 bases match TRBD1. CDR3 sequence: CATSSTGTGYEKLFF. CDR3 DNA sequence: TGTGCCACCAGCAGTACCGGGACAGGATATGAAAAACTGTTTTTT.